Below, one T cell receptor (beta chain) is given with its context. What it binds is not known. Alongside a J-beta primer mix, a sample-barcoded 5' primer served in a second PCR lasting roughly 7 to 11 cycles. TCRdb re-analysed the 5' RACE reads in MiXCR, keeping a single row per CDR3 protein. The sample has 1.5 million to 1.9 million distinct CDR3 sequences; 35% to 45% are singletons. The sample is drawn from a study of blood T cells in healthy people across ages. Study results and limitations: Both higher diversity and more naive CD4+ cells marked long-lived donors when set against aged donors.

The CDR3 loop spans 19 amino acids. V was pared by 2 bases and J by 5 bases, with 25 bases between. Germline loops: CDR1 MNHEY, CDR2 SVGEGT. Sequencing was performed on blood. V and J are TRBV6-2 or TRBV6-3 and TRBJ2-1; possible D gene TRBD1, 5 bases. This TCR came from a woman aged 18-29 years in good health. The CDR3 loop is CASSYKAFEYRPTDNEQFF. CDR3 coding DNA: TGTGCCAGCAGTTACAAGGCTTTCGAATACAGGCCGACTGACAATGAGCAGTTCTTC.